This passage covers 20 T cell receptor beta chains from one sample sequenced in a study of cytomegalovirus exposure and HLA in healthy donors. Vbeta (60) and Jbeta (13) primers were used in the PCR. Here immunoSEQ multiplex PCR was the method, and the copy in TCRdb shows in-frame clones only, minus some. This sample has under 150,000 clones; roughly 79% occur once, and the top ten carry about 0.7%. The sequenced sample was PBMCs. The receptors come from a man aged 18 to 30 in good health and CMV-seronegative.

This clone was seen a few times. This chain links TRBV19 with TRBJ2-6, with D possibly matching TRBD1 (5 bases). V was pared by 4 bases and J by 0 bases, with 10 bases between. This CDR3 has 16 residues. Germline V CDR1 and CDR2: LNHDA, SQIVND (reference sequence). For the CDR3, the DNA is TGTGCCAGTAGTACCCCGACAGTCTCTGGGGCCAACGTCCTGACTTTC. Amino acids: CASSTPTVSGANVLTF. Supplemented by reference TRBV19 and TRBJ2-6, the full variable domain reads DGGITQSPKYLFRKEGQNVTLSCEQNLNHDAMYWYRQDPGQGLRLIYYSQIVNDFQKGDIAEGYSVSREKKESFPLTVTSAQKNPTAFYLCASSTPTVSGANVLTFGAGSRLTVL.

The CDR3 sequence is CAIEPSGDHNEQFF. CDR3 nucleotide sequence: TGTGCCATCGAGCCTAGCGGGGACCACAATGAGCAGTTCTTC. The rearrangement links TRBV6-1 to TRBJ2-1; the match to TRBD2 covers 9 bases. The germline V gene has CDR1 MNHNS and CDR2 SASEGT. Trimming removed 10 bases from V and 5 bases from J; junction bases left unmatched: 9. The CDR3 is 14 amino acids.

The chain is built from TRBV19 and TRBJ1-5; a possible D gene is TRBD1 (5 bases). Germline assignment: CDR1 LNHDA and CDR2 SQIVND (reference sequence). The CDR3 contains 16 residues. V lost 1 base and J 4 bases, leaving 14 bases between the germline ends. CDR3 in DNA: TGTGCCAGTAGTATAGCGGGGGTTCGTTCGAATCAGCCCCAGCATTTT. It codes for CASSIAGVRSNQPQHF.

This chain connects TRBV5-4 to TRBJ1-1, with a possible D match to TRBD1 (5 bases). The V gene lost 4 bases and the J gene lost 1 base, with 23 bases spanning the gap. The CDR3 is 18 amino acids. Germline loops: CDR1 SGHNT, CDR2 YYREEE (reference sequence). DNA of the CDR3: TGTGCCAGCAGCCGGGGGGTAGGGCCCAGGGTACAGAACACTGAAGCTTTCTTT. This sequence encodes CASSRGVGPRVQNTEAFF. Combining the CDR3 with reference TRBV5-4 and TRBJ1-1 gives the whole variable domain ETGVTQSPTHLIKTRGQQVTLRCSSQSGHNTVSWYQQALGQGPQFIFQYYREEENGRGNFPPRFSGLQFPNYSSELNVNALELDDSALYLCASSRGVGPRVQNTEAFFGQGTRLTVV.

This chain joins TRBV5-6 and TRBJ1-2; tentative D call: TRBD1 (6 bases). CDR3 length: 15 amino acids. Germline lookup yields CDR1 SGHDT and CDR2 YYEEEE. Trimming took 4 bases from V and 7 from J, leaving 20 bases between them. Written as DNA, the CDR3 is TGTGCCAGCAGCGACAGGTCCCTAGGGCTGCGTGGCTACACCTTC. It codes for CASSDRSLGLRGYTF.

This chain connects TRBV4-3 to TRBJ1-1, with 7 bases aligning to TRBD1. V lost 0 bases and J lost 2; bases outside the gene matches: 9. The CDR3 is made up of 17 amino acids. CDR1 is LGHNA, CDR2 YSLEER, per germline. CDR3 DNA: TGCGCCAGCAGCCAAGATTATTTGGGGACAGTAAACACTGAAGCTTTCTTT. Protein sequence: CASSQDYLGTVNTEAFF.

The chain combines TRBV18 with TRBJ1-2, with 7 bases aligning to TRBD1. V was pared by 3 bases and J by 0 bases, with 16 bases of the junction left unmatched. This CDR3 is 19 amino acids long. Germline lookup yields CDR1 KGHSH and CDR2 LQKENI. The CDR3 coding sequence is TGTGCCAGCTCACCCCGGATCCTTCCCGGGACAGCTTCTAACTATGGCTACACCTTC. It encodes CASSPRILPGTASNYGYTF. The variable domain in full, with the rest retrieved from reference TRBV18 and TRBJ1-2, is NAGVMQNPRHLVRRRGQEARLRCSPMKGHSHVYWYRQLPEEGLKFMVYLQKENIIDESGMPKERFSAEFPKEGPSILRIQQVVRGDSAAYFCASSPRILPGTASNYGYTFGSGTRLTVV.

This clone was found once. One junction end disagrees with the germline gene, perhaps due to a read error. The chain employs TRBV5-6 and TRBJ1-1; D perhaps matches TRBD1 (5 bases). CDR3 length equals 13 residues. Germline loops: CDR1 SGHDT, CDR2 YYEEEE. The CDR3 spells CASTSGLKTEAFF. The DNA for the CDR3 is TGTGCCAGCACCTCGGGACTGAAGACTGAAGCTTTCTTT.

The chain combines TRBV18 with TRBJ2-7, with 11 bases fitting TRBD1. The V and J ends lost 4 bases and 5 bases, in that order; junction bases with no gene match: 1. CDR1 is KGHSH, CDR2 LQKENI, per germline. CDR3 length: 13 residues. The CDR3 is CASSRDRGNEQYF. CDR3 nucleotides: TGTGCCAGCTCACGGGACAGGGGGAACGAGCAGTACTTC.

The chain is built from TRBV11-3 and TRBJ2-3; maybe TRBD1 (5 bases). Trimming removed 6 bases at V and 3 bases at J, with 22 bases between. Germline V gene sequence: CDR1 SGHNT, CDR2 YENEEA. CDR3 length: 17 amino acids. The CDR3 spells CASSSTGLGKPTDTQYF. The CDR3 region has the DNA TGTGCCAGCAGTTCCACAGGTCTAGGAAAACCTACAGATACGCAGTATTTT.

The CDR3, as DNA: TGTGCCAGTAGCCCTCTCGGGGATTGGGACACTGAAGCTTTCTTT. Its protein product is CASSPLGDWDTEAFF. This sequence joins TRBV19 and TRBJ1-1; D gene unclear. Trimming stripped 6 bases from V and 3 bases from J, with 17 bases between. CDR1 and CDR2 from the germline V gene are LNHDA and SQIVND (reference sequence). The CDR3 contains 15 residues.

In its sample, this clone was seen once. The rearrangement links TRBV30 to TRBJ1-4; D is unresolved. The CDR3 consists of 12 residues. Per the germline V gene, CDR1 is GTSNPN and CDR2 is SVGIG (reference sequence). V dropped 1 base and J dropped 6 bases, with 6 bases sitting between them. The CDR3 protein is CAWSGRHEKLFF. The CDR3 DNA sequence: TGTGCCTGGAGTGGCAGGCATGAAAAACTGTTTTTT.

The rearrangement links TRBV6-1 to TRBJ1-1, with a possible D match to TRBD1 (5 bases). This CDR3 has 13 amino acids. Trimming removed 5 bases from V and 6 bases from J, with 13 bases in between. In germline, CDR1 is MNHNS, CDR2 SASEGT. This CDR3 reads CASSPRGSAEAFF. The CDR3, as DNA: TGTGCCAGCAGTCCCCGGGGGTCCGCTGAAGCTTTCTTT.

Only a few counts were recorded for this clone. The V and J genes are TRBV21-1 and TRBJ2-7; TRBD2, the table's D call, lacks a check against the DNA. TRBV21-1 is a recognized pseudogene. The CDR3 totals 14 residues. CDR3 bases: TGTGCCAGCAGCAAAGGTCCGAGGGATTACGAGCAGTACTTC. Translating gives CASSKGPRDYEQYF.

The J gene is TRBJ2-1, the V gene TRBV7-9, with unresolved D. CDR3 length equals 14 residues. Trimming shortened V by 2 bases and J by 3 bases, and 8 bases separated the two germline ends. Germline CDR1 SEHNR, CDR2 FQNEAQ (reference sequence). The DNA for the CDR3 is TGTGCCAGCAGCTTAAGTGGCAGCTACAATGAGCAGTTCTTC. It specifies CASSLSGSYNEQFF.

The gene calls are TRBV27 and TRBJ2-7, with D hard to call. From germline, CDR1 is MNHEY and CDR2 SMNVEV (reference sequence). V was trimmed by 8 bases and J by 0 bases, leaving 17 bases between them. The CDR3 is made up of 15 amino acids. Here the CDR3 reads CASRSRFHPSYEQYF. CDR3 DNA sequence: TGTGCCAGCCGCTCCCGGTTCCACCCCTCCTACGAGCAGTACTTC.

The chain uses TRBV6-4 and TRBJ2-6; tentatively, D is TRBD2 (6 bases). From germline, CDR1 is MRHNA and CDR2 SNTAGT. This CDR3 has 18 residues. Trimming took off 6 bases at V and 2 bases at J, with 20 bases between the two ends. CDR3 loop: CASSPEGLTRPGANVLTF. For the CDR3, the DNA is TGTGCCAGCAGCCCGGAGGGGCTGACCCGTCCTGGGGCCAACGTCCTGACTTTC.

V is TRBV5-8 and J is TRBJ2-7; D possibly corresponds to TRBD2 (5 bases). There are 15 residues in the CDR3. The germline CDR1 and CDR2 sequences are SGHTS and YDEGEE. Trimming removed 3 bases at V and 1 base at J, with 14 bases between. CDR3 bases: TGTGCCAGCAGCTACGAGGGCCTCATATCCTACGAGCAGTACTTC. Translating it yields CASSYEGLISYEQYF.

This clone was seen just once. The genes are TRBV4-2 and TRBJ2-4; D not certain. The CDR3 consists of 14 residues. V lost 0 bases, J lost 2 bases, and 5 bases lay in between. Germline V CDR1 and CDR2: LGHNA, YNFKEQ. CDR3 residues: CASSQDRPKNIQYF. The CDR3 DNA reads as TGTGCCAGCAGCCAAGATCGTCCCAAAAACATTCAGTACTTC.

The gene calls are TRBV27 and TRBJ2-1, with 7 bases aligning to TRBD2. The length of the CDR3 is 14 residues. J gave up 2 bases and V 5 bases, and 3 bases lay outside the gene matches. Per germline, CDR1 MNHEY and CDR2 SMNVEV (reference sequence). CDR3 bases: TGTGCCAGCAGTCCGGCGGGGGCCTACAATGAGCAGTTCTTC. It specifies CASSPAGAYNEQFF.